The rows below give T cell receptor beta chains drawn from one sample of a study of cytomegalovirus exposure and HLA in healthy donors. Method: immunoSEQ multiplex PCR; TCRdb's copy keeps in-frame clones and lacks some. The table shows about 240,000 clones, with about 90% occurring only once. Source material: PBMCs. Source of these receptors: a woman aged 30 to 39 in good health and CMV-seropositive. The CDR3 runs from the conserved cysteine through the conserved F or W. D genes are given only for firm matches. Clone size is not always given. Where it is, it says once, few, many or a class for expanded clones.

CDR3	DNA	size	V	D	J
CASSVVNTEAFF	TGTGCCAGCAGTGTAGTAAACACTGAAGCTTTCTTT	-	TRBV6-1	-	TRBJ1-1
CASTTLGRAGYNEQFF	TGTGCCAGCACGACCTTAGGGAGGGCCGGATACAATGAGCAGTTCTTC	-	TRBV27	TRBD2	TRBJ2-1
CASSLASGNEQFF	TGTGCCAGCAGCTTAGCTAGCGGCAATGAGCAGTTCTTC	-	TRBV13	TRBD2	TRBJ2-1
CASSQPRDRGYEQYF	TGCGCCAGCAGCCAGCCCCGGGACAGGGGCTACGAGCAGTACTTC	-	TRBV4-1	TRBD1	TRBJ2-7
CAWTGPGTSGGAKNIQYF	TGTGCCTGGACTGGTCCCGGGACTAGCGGGGGAGCCAAAAACATTCAGTACTTC	-	TRBV30	TRBD2	TRBJ2-4
CASSLGGQGIQETQYF	TGCGCCAGCAGCTTGGGGGGACAGGGAATTCAAGAGACCCAGTACTTC	-	TRBV5-1	TRBD1	TRBJ2-5
CASSGTGVAGANVLTF	TGTGCCAGTTCCGGGACAGGGGTAGCAGGGGCCAACGTCCTGACTTTC	-	TRBV19	TRBD1	TRBJ2-6
CSARLHNEQFF	TGCAGTGCTAGACTCCACAATGAGCAGTTCTTC	-	TRBV20-1	-	TRBJ2-1
CASSQGRGSGSYEQYF	TGTGCCAGCAGCCAAGGACGCGGGAGTGGGTCCTACGAGCAGTACTTC	-	TRBV4-2	TRBD2	TRBJ2-7
CATGRAGSGTDTQYF	TGTGCCACCGGTCGAGCGGGATCTGGCACAGATACGCAGTATTTT	once	TRBV15	TRBD2	TRBJ2-3
CASTRQGGIYGYTF	TGTGCCAGCACCAGACAGGGGGGAATCTATGGCTACACCTTC	few	TRBV7-3	TRBD1	TRBJ1-2
CATPPGQGAYNEQFF	TGTGCCACCCCTCCGGGACAGGGAGCCTACAATGAGCAGTTCTTC	-	TRBV2	TRBD1	TRBJ2-1
CASSLDDRGSARTGNTIYF	TGCGCCAGCAGCTTGGATGACAGGGGGTCGGCCCGAACGGGAAACACCATATATTTT	-	TRBV5-1	TRBD1	TRBJ1-3
CASSYWDRGQPQHF	TGTGCCAGCAGCTATTGGGACAGGGGTCAGCCCCAGCATTTT	once	TRBV5-6	TRBD1	TRBJ1-5
CASSLLGGANEKLFF	TGCGCCAGCAGCCTATTAGGGGGGGCTAATGAAAAACTGTTTTTT	once	TRBV10-2	-	TRBJ1-4
CASNRGSIYEQYF	TGTGCCAGCAACAGGGGGTCTATCTACGAGCAGTACTTC	-	TRBV6-1	TRBD1	TRBJ2-7